This T cell receptor beta chain originates from a study of T cell responses to AZD1222 COVID-19 vaccine (dated by TCRdb to the early 2020s). Regarding the complete study: AZD1222 recipients given second doses at about 4 weeks or at about 12 weeks were pooled, since spike-specific TCR depth and breadth were not found to differ between the two schedules. A total of over 230 trial participants underwent TCR sequencing, of whom about 200 received two doses of AZD1222 and some 25 received two doses of the MenACWY control vaccine. Trial participants were enrolled into age subgroups of 18-55, 56-69 and 70-plus years, which contained roughly 140, 27 and 60 TCR-sequenced participants, respectively.

What this sample's time point label stands for: baseline before first vaccination. Samples from vaccinated people were obtained from the UK trials COV001 and COV002, which included a single-blind randomized controlled phase 2/3 trial of AZD1222 (ChAdOx1 nCoV-19) in healthy adults. Trial participant PBMC samples were collected at day 0 and day 28 after the second dose for TCRbeta chain sequencing. The CDR3 regions of human TCRbeta chains were subjected to immunosequencing. The original pipeline was this. Repertoire TCRs were matched against a reference library of SARS-CoV-2-specific TCRs generated with the MIRA antigen-specificity platform. Breadth meant the fraction of unique TCRs that were SARS-CoV-2-associated, whereas depth meant the fraction of total T cells that were SARS-CoV-2-associated. Using the MIRA data, each spike-specific TCR was assigned both to the spike region to which the TCR was reactive and to a CD4 or CD8 class. Log10-transformed breadth and depth values were compared by one-way ANOVA with Sidak's multiple comparisons tests. Drawn from immuneACCESS, this table holds only the in-frame rearrangements with V and J called that TCRdb kept. Clones are partly lost; checked studies trace under half to an unresolved V gene and leave the rest unexplained. That table gives V, J and clone size, and the DNA gave D and trimming. For this sample there are under 300,000 clones; about 92% appear just once. In total, the top ten clones hold 0.55% of the sample.

The study at large found these results: Participants were mostly white British, with more females than males. The authors suggested clonal diversity may have been underestimated. After two AZD1222 doses, spike-specific TCR breadth and depth were significantly higher than at day 0 and than in MenACWY recipients. Epitopes outside the regions mutated in the B.1.351 and B.1.1.7 variants were reportedly recognized by nearly half of the unique spike-specific TCRs. In the small 56-69-year group, the increase in depth fell short of significance, most likely because of low power. Only six AZD1222 recipients were SARS-CoV-2 seropositive at baseline, limiting conclusions about previously exposed vaccinees. The whole spike protein was spanned by vaccine-associated CD4 TCRs, and dominant responses were seen in regions 160-218 and 743-854. Because no day 14 peak-response samples were available, the repertoires could be characterized only after the peak T cell response.

Deletion took 0 bases off V and 7 bases off J, with a span of 16 bases between the germline ends. From cysteine to phenylalanine, the CDR3 is 15 amino acids long. The kept DNA is CDR3 alone, 45 bases in frame from the first base. The germline V gene supplies CDR1 SGDLS and CDR2 YYNGEE. In the case of this clone: The clone's antigen remains unknown. No base-level quality is on record; no much larger clone is a single base apart.

Sequences were derived from peripheral blood, sampled on day 0 of AZD1222 vaccination. The chain is assembled from TRBV9 and TRBJ2-5, with a tentative D gene TRBD2 over 5 matching bases. The clonotype originates from an adult in good health. The DNA sequence is TGTGCCAGCAGCGTAGTCCCGGGGTACAAGGGGACCCAGTACTTC. Its protein product is CASSVVPGYKGTQYF.